These T cell receptor beta chains were read from a single sample in a study of beta chain features in type 1 diabetes. The data were produced by immunoSEQ multiplex PCR, yet TCRdb's version contains in-frame clones alone and is incomplete. The sample carries about 650,000 clones, roughly 12% recorded once. The sequenced sample was naive CD4+ T cells from blood. These receptors all come from a young man with type 1 diabetes. CDR3s leave out the opening cysteine and the closing phenylalanine or tryptophan.

>TRBV5-6|TRBJ1-2
ASSFGPRGGYT
>TRBV6-1|TRBJ2-3
ASSGGRGRTDTQY
>TRBV11-3|TRBJ2-3
ASSGAPSTDTQY
>TRBV25-1|TRBJ2-3
ASGTGGQYTDTQY
>TRBV30|TRBJ1-6
AWSVLWQGNSPLH
>TRBV4-3|TRBJ2-3
ASSHPGTRTQY
>TRBV28|TRBJ2-7
ASSYSGGGEQY
>TRBV18|TRBJ1-2
ASSPSHGQNYGYT
>TRBV23-1|TRBJ2-7
ASTLSGGNGLRSYEQY
>TRBV7-9|TRBJ2-2
APGSLALNTGELF
>TRBV6-5|TRBJ2-7
ASTVKGRNEQY
>TRBV4-2|TRBJ2-7
ASSQTQGGVYEQY
>TRBV29-1|TRBJ2-4
SVVYGQSGSLGNIQY
>TRBV6-5|TRBJ1-3
ASSQRQPANTIY
>TRBV5-1|TRBJ2-7
ASSLTTGESSYEQY
>TRBV27|TRBJ2-7
ASSLQPDNTYEQY
>TRBV7-2|TRBJ2-5
ASSGQLTQY
>TRBV5-1|TRBJ2-2
ASSLAIELF
>TRBV4-2|TRBJ2-7
ASSQAAGQGDEQY
>TRBV7-9|TRBJ2-6
ASSLFLSGANVLT
>TRBV9|TRBJ1-4
ASSVRPTDNEKLF
>TRBV4-2|TRBJ1-3
ASSQESEGNTIY
>TRBV27|TRBJ1-5
ASSLFQTGAGQNQPQH
>TRBV11-3|TRBJ2-5
ASSAGETQY
>TRBV14|TRBJ2-7
ASSQTLYEQY
>TRBV5-1|TRBJ2-7
ASSLEGHPSHEQY
>TRBV9|TRBJ1-5
ASGDSESNQPQH
>TRBV7-2|TRBJ2-3
ASSFGRDGPTDTQY
>TRBV6-6|TRBJ1-1
ASSLGHPSNTEAF
>TRBV27|TRBJ1-6
ASSRSDSPLH
>TRBV10-3|TRBJ2-2
AIGRGARNTGELF